These T cell receptor beta chains were read from a single sample in a study of metastatic and nonmetastatic thyroid tumors. TCRdb re-clonotyped the PCR reads via MiXCR. The sample lists 35,000 or so clones, 15% to 20% occurring once. The specimen sequenced was blood. All receptors derive from a male donor with papillary thyroid cancer or a benign thyroid nodule (not recorded which). Some clones in this sample may be carry-over from other donors' samples. CDR3s include the opening cysteine and the closing phenylalanine or tryptophan. A D gene is named only where the DNA matches it firmly. Rows give clone size only sometimes, using once, few, many, or a class for an expanded clone.

v_call: TRBV5-1; clone_size: -; j_call: TRBJ2-5; d_call: TRBD2; cdr3_aa: CASTPGLDGETQYF; cdr3_nt: TGCGCCAGCACCCCCGGACTAGATGGGGAGACCCAGTACTTC
v_call: TRBV6-1; clone_size: few; j_call: TRBJ2-1; d_call: TRBD2; cdr3_aa: CASTKTSAHYNEQFF; cdr3_nt: TGTGCCAGCACCAAGACTAGCGCCCACTACAATGAGCAGTTCTTC
v_call: TRBV15; clone_size: many; j_call: TRBJ2-7; d_call: -; cdr3_aa: CATSRAGTSEQYF; cdr3_nt: TGTGCCACCAGCAGAGCTGGCACCTCCGAGCAGTACTTC
v_call: TRBV11-2; clone_size: -; j_call: TRBJ2-2; d_call: -; cdr3_aa: CASSLERTGELFF; cdr3_nt: TGTGCCAGCAGCTTAGAGAGAACCGGGGAGCTGTTTTTT
v_call: TRBV6-2/TRBV6-3; clone_size: few; j_call: TRBJ2-2; d_call: TRBD1; cdr3_aa: CASSYQRDRDVSAGELFF; cdr3_nt: TGTGCCAGCAGTTACCAAAGGGACAGGGACGTCTCCGCCGGGGAGCTGTTTTTT
v_call: TRBV27; clone_size: few; j_call: TRBJ2-7; d_call: TRBD2; cdr3_aa: CASRGLTSGRSYEQYF; cdr3_nt: TGTGCCAGCAGAGGGCTCACTAGCGGTAGATCCTACGAGCAGTACTTC
v_call: TRBV10-3; clone_size: many; j_call: TRBJ2-7; d_call: -; cdr3_aa: CAPLLGGGYEQYF; cdr3_nt: TGTGCCCCCCTGCTTGGGGGAGGCTACGAGCAGTACTTC
v_call: TRBV7-9; clone_size: many; j_call: TRBJ1-5; d_call: -; cdr3_aa: CASSLASSNQPQHF; cdr3_nt: TGTGCCAGCAGCTTAGCTTCTAGCAATCAGCCCCAGCATTTT
v_call: TRBV20-1; clone_size: many; j_call: TRBJ1-4; d_call: -; cdr3_aa: CSARGFEKLFF; cdr3_nt: TGCAGTGCTAGGGGCTTTGAAAAACTGTTTTTT
v_call: TRBV7-8; clone_size: -; j_call: TRBJ2-3; d_call: TRBD1; cdr3_aa: CASSQEPGQGTDTQYF; cdr3_nt: TGTGCCAGCAGCCAAGAACCGGGACAGGGGACAGATACGCAGTATTTT
v_call: TRBV11-1; clone_size: many; j_call: TRBJ2-3; d_call: TRBD2; cdr3_aa: CASSLGNGLVGTDTQYF; cdr3_nt: TGTGCCAGCAGCTTGGGGAACGGACTAGTGGGCACAGATACGCAGTATTTT
v_call: TRBV19; clone_size: many; j_call: TRBJ2-2; d_call: -; cdr3_aa: CASSIVGTTSGELFF; cdr3_nt: TGTGCCAGTAGTATAGTGGGGACCACCTCAGGGGAGCTGTTTTTT
v_call: TRBV28; clone_size: -; j_call: TRBJ2-1; d_call: TRBD2; cdr3_aa: CASSLEFAGAIVGGNEQFF; cdr3_nt: TGTGCCAGCAGTTTAGAGTTTGCGGGAGCTATAGTGGGGGGCAATGAGCAGTTCTTC
v_call: TRBV5-6; clone_size: many; j_call: TRBJ2-7; d_call: -; cdr3_aa: CASSSTYEQYF; cdr3_nt: TGTGCCAGCAGCTCTACCTACGAGCAGTACTTC
v_call: TRBV20-1; clone_size: -; j_call: TRBJ2-7; d_call: TRBD1; cdr3_aa: CSVLPSGTGVGEQYF; cdr3_nt: TGCAGTGTTCTCCCATCCGGGACAGGGGTGGGTGAGCAGTACTTC
v_call: TRBV6-6; clone_size: medium-sized; j_call: TRBJ1-6; d_call: -; cdr3_aa: CASSYSYVPGPNNSPLHF; cdr3_nt: TGTGCCAGCAGTTATTCCTACGTACCGGGACCTAATAATTCACCCCTCCACTTT
v_call: TRBV18; clone_size: -; j_call: TRBJ2-7; d_call: TRBD2; cdr3_aa: CASSPRPASGGESYEQYF; cdr3_nt: TGTGCCAGCTCACCAAGGCCGGCAAGCGGGGGCGAAAGCTATGAGCAGTACTTC
v_call: TRBV28; clone_size: many; j_call: TRBJ1-1; d_call: TRBD1; cdr3_aa: CASSSTGVSSEAFF; cdr3_nt: TGTGCCAGCAGTTCAACAGGGGTCTCCTCCGAAGCTTTCTTT
v_call: TRBV28; clone_size: medium-sized; j_call: TRBJ2-7; d_call: TRBD2; cdr3_aa: CASSSTSVTYEQYF; cdr3_nt: TGTGCCAGCAGTTCGACTAGCGTCACCTACGAGCAGTACTTC
v_call: TRBV18; clone_size: many; j_call: TRBJ1-6; d_call: -; cdr3_aa: CASSPLQGDNSPLHF; cdr3_nt: TGTGCCAGCTCACCTTTACAAGGCGATAATTCACCCCTCCACTTT
v_call: TRBV19; clone_size: few; j_call: TRBJ1-6; d_call: -; cdr3_aa: CASSPPYNSPLHF; cdr3_nt: TGTGCCAGTAGTCCGCCCTATAATTCACCCCTCCACTTT
v_call: TRBV24-1; clone_size: -; j_call: TRBJ1-1; d_call: -; cdr3_aa: CATRSTRTSTEAFF; cdr3_nt: TGTGCCACCCGCTCGACGCGGACGTCCACTGAAGCTTTCTTT
v_call: TRBV12-3/TRBV12-4; clone_size: many; j_call: TRBJ2-6; d_call: -; cdr3_aa: CASSSPGTRGANVLTF; cdr3_nt: TGTGCCAGCAGTTCCCCCGGGACGCGCGGGGCCAACGTCCTGACTTTC
v_call: TRBV28; clone_size: many; j_call: TRBJ1-2; d_call: -; cdr3_aa: CASRLDGPDGYTF; cdr3_nt: TGTGCCAGCAGACTCGACGGCCCGGATGGCTACACCTTC
v_call: TRBV20-1; clone_size: many; j_call: TRBJ1-2; d_call: TRBD1; cdr3_aa: CSGREGANGYTF; cdr3_nt: TGCAGTGGGCGGGAGGGGGCTAACGGCTACACCTTC
v_call: TRBV5-1; clone_size: many; j_call: TRBJ2-5; d_call: -; cdr3_aa: CASSLWGGQETQYF; cdr3_nt: TGCGCCAGCAGCTTGTGGGGAGGCCAAGAGACCCAGTACTTC
v_call: TRBV2; clone_size: -; j_call: TRBJ2-5; d_call: TRBD1; cdr3_aa: CASSEATGGGETQYF; cdr3_nt: TGTGCCAGCAGTGAAGCGACAGGGGGCGGAGAGACCCAGTATTTC
v_call: TRBV19; clone_size: -; j_call: TRBJ1-2; d_call: -; cdr3_aa: CASRARERSYGYTF; cdr3_nt: TGTGCCAGTAGAGCCAGGGAGCGCTCCTATGGCTACACCTTC
v_call: TRBV2; clone_size: many; j_call: TRBJ1-1; d_call: -; cdr3_aa: CASSGETRNTEAFF; cdr3_nt: TGTGCCAGCAGTGGAGAGACTAGGAACACTGAAGCTTTCTTT
v_call: TRBV28; clone_size: few; j_call: TRBJ2-1; d_call: -; cdr3_aa: CASSTKREQFF; cdr3_nt: TGTGCCAGCAGCACCAAGCGCGAGCAGTTCTTC